The 31 T cell receptor beta chains below were found in one sample sequenced in a study of vaccination and CD4 T cells after COVID-19. With the Oncomine TCR Beta short-read assay, DNA from cultured CD4+ T cells was sequenced. Each CDR3 protein gets one entry after TCRdb re-called the PCR reads with MiXCR. The sample lists some 14,000 distinct CDR3 sequences; approximately 71% were seen once. As to treatment: roughly 10-day PBMC culture with coronavirus spike peptide pools or control peptides (ViraFEST assay). These receptors' antigens are unknown. The specimen was CD4+ T cells from blood, cultured in vitro. These receptors originate from a human donor who had recovered from COVID-19.

The chain links TRBV6-1 to TRBJ1-2; no clear D gene. The CDR3 loop spans 13 amino acids. The V end was cut by 6 bases, the J end by 0 bases, with 8 bases between. The germline CDR1 and CDR2 sequences are MNHNS and SASEGT. CDR3: CASRDSSNYGYTF. The CDR3, as DNA: TGTGCCAGCAGGGATAGCTCTAACTATGGCTACACCTTC.

The chain carries TRBV7-2 and TRBJ2-5; TRBD1 or TRBD2 may be the D gene (5 bases each). This CDR3 comprises 16 residues. V was cut by 5 bases and J by 4 bases, with 20 bases left in between. Per the germline V gene, CDR1 is SGHTA and CDR2 is FQGNSA. The CDR3 DNA reads as TGTGCCAGCAGCCTTAGGGACGGGATGTCTGGAGAGACCCAGTACTTC. This codes for CASSLRDGMSGETQYF.

The chain is built from TRBV12-3 or TRBV12-4 and TRBJ2-2, with TRBD2 identical over 15 bases. This CDR3 is 16 amino acids long. Trimming at V came to 5 bases and at J to 6 bases, leaving 4 bases not matched to a gene. CDR3 sequence reads: CASSPRTSGRAGELFF. DNA of the CDR3: TGTGCCAGCAGTCCGAGGACTAGCGGGAGGGCCGGGGAGCTGTTTTTT.

This clonotype was found once. The genes are TRBV10-2 and TRBJ1-1; perhaps TRBD1 as D (5 bases). Trimming cost V 3 bases and J 1 base, with 12 bases left between them. Germline V gives CDR1 WSHSY, CDR2 SAAADI. This CDR3 is built from 15 residues. The CDR3 nucleotides are TGCGCCAGCAGTGATACACACAGGACGAACACTGAAGCTTTCTTT. It encodes CASSDTHRTNTEAFF.

As concerns this clonotype: One junction end does not reproduce the germline sequence, and a read error may be involved. The rearrangement uses TRBV7-7 and TRBJ2-2; D unresolved. Germline lookup yields CDR1 SSHAT and CDR2 FNYEAQ (reference sequence). The CDR3 has 12 amino acids. CDR3 amino acids: CASSHPTGELFF. CDR3 nucleotide sequence: TGTGCTAGCAGCCACCCCACCGGGGAGCTGTTTTTT.

With regard to this clonotype: At one boundary the junction diverges from the germline segment, which might be a read error. The chain recombines TRBV20-1 with TRBJ1-6; the D is unclear. This CDR3 region has 13 residues. The germline gives CDR1 DFQATT, CDR2 SNEGSKA (reference sequence). The CDR3, as DNA: TGCAGTGCGAGAGCAGTCCTGGATTCACCCCTCCACTTT. As protein: CSARAVLDSPLHF.

This chain links TRBV18 with TRBJ1-1; D is ambiguous. Germline V gene lookup returns CDR1 KGHSH and CDR2 LQKENI. Trimming cost V 2 bases and J 7 bases, with 8 bases left between them. The CDR3 runs to 12 residues. CDR3 sequence: CASSPMGIEAFF. DNA for the CDR3: TGTGCCAGCTCACCAATGGGGATTGAAGCTTTCTTT.

V usage is TRBV12-3 or TRBV12-4 and J usage is TRBJ1-5; no clear D gene. Deletions cut 2 bases from V and 4 bases from J, with 0 bases between. There are 11 residues in the CDR3. The CDR3, as DNA: TGTGCCAGCAGTTTAAATCAGCCCCAGCATTTT. This encodes CASSLNQPQHF.

The rearrangement links TRBV2 to TRBJ1-5, with no clear D. The germline CDR1 and CDR2 sequences are SNHLY and FYNNEI. V was cut by 4 bases and J by 4 bases, with 11 bases left in between. This CDR3 is 14 amino acids long. The CDR3 DNA sequence: TGTGCCAGCAGTGGGGTCAGCCCAAATCAGCCCCAGCATTTT. It encodes CASSGVSPNQPQHF. The full variable domain, completed using reference TRBV2 and TRBJ1-5, is EPEVTQTPSHQVTQMGQEVILRCVPISNHLYFYWYRQILGQKVEFLVSFYNNEISEKSEIFDDQFSVERPDGSNFTLKIRSTKLEDSAMYFCASSGVSPNQPQHFGDGTRLSIL.

This chain connects TRBV19 to TRBJ1-5; D is undetermined. The CDR3 spans 15 residues. Trimming left V 2 bases short and J 4 bases short, with 12 bases between. Germline lookup yields CDR1 LNHDA and CDR2 SQIVND (reference sequence). The DNA for the CDR3 is TGTGCCAGTAGTATATGGAGGGTAGGAAATCAGCCCCAGCATTTT. Translation: CASSIWRVGNQPQHF.

DNA for the CDR3: TGTGCCAGCAGTTACCGGTCAGGGACGGAGCAGCCCCAGCATTTT. Encoded protein: CASSYRSGTEQPQHF. This chain uses TRBV6-2 or TRBV6-3 with TRBJ1-5, with a weak D call TRBD1 (5 bases). The CDR3 loop spans 15 amino acids. Looked up from germline, CDR1 is MNHEY and CDR2 is SVGEGT. Trimming cost V 2 bases and J 7 bases, with 15 bases left between them.

The rearrangement joins TRBV6-2 or TRBV6-3 to TRBJ1-2; tentative D call: TRBD1 (5 bases). Trimming cost V 0 bases and J 2 bases, with 7 bases left between them. The CDR3 contains 14 residues. In germline, CDR1 is MNHEY, CDR2 SVGEGT. Written as DNA, the CDR3 is TGTGCCAGCAGTTACTCAGAGGGGAACTATGGCTACACCTTC. Its translation: CASSYSEGNYGYTF.

The V call is TRBV28, the J call TRBJ2-1; 7 nucleotides line up with TRBD2. This CDR3 has 16 residues. Germline CDR1 is MDHEN and CDR2 is SYDVKM. After removal of 3 bases from V and 3 bases from J, the junction contained 8 bases not matched to a gene. As DNA, the CDR3 is TGTGCCAGCAGTTTCCAAGGGGCGGGAGACTACAATGAGCAGTTCTTC. Its protein is CASSFQGAGDYNEQFF.

The chain links TRBV6-5 to TRBJ1-6; TRBD1 might be the D (5 bases). CDR3 length equals 14 residues. CDR1 and CDR2 (germline): MNHEY, SVGAGI. V was shortened by 4 bases and J by 10 bases, with 14 bases between the two germline ends. The chain's CDR3 is CASSWGRMESPLHF. CDR3 nucleotide sequence: TGTGCCAGCAGTTGGGGCAGGATGGAATCACCCCTCCACTTT.

The rearrangement links TRBV20-1 to TRBJ2-7, with TRBD1 matching over 8 bases. Trimming cost V 1 base and J 4 bases; bases outside gene matches: 9. The CDR3 length is 15 residues. The germline V gene encodes CDR1 DFQATT and CDR2 SNEGSKA (reference sequence). This chain's CDR3 is CSARVGQGLGYEQYF. CDR3 bases: TGCAGTGCTAGAGTAGGACAGGGATTGGGGTACGAGCAGTACTTC.

CDR3 DNA sequence: TGCAGTGCGAGGGACTACGCCGCGCAGGAGACCCAGTACTTC. Translation gives CSARDYAAQETQYF. V usage is TRBV20-1 and J usage is TRBJ2-5; TRBD2 agrees at 7 bases. V trimming: 6 bases; J trimming: 5 bases; junction bases outside the gene matches: 12. Germline V gene lookup returns CDR1 DFQATT and CDR2 SNEGSKA (reference sequence). The CDR3 sequence is 14 residues long.

V gene TRBV6-5 combines with J gene TRBJ1-2; D is uncertain. The V end was cut by 6 bases, the J end by 0 bases, with 17 bases between. This CDR3 is built from 16 residues. Germline V gives CDR1 MNHEY, CDR2 SVGAGI. The CDR3 loop is CASSYKSFEANYGYTF. The CDR3 DNA reads TGTGCCAGCAGCTACAAAAGTTTTGAAGCTAACTATGGCTACACCTTC.

The chain links TRBV24-1 to TRBJ2-5; the match to TRBD1 covers 9 bases. V dropped 3 bases and J dropped 0; count of bases not matched to a gene: 1. CDR3 length: 15 residues. Germline V gives CDR1 KGHDR, CDR2 SFDVKD. CDR3 loop: CATSDRDRDQETQYF. CDR3 in DNA: TGTGCCACCAGTGATCGGGACAGGGACCAAGAGACCCAGTACTTC.

The rearrangement joins TRBV7-8 to TRBJ1-2; D is unresolved. The V end lost 3 bases, the J end lost 3 bases, and 8 bases lay between the germline ends. Per the germline V gene, CDR1 is SGHVS and CDR2 is FQNEAQ. The CDR3 consists of 13 residues. CDR3 sequence reads: CASSFGRDYGYTF. The CDR3 DNA follows: TGTGCCAGCAGCTTCGGGAGGGACTATGGCTACACCTTC.

V gene TRBV20-1 combines with J gene TRBJ1-5; 7 bases are a match to TRBD1. Trimming cost V 6 bases and J 5 bases; bases outside gene matches: 16. The CDR3 runs to 16 residues. Germline CDR1 reads DFQATT; CDR2 reads SNEGSKA (reference sequence). CDR3 loop: CSAFSSDRAVYQPQHF. Here the CDR3 DNA reads TGCAGTGCCTTTTCATCAGACAGGGCGGTTTATCAGCCCCAGCATTTT.

With respect to this clonotype: Germline is not matched at one junction end, which may reflect a read error. The genes are TRBV19 and TRBJ2-2; 9 positions agree with TRBD1. Germline V gives CDR1 LNHDA, CDR2 SQIVND (reference sequence). The length of the CDR3 is 15 residues. CDR3 nucleotides: TGTACCAGTAGTGGGGACAGGGCGCACACCGGGGAGCTGTTTTTT. It yields the protein CTSSGDRAHTGELFF.

The chain couples TRBV7-7 to TRBJ2-1; D is undetermined. In germline, CDR1 is SSHAT, CDR2 FNYEAQ (reference sequence). This CDR3 spans 11 amino acids. The CDR3 loop reads CALGLSNEQFF. The CDR3 region has the DNA TGTGCTTTGGGCCTCAGCAATGAGCAGTTCTTC.

The V and J genes are TRBV6-1 and TRBJ1-2; no definite D call. Germline V CDR1 and CDR2: MNHNS, SASEGT. This CDR3 comprises 14 residues. The V and J ends lost 1 base and 2 bases respectively, with 8 bases between them. The CDR3 region is CASSEGLGNYGYTF. The CDR3 DNA follows: TGTGCCAGCAGTGAAGGGTTAGGGAACTATGGCTACACCTTC.

This chain joins TRBV6-2 or TRBV6-3 and TRBJ2-7; either TRBD1 or TRBD2 may supply D (5 bases each). Between the trimmed V and J ends, which lost 7 bases and 2 bases, there was a span of 15 bases. There are 14 residues in the CDR3. Germline loops: CDR1 MNHEY, CDR2 SVGEGT. This chain's CDR3 is CASTRWVGAYEQYF. The CDR3 DNA is TGTGCCAGCACCCGATGGGTGGGGGCCTACGAGCAGTACTTC.

This chain links TRBV6-1 with TRBJ2-3; TRBD2 matches at 7 bases. Unmatched junction bases numbered 7, after V lost 7 bases and J lost 3 bases. CDR1 and CDR2 (germline): MNHNS, SASEGT. The CDR3 contains 14 residues. The CDR3 here is CASTRGSFTDTQYF. CDR3 DNA sequence: TGTGCCAGCACCCGCGGGAGTTTTACAGATACGCAGTATTTT.

This clonotype was detected once. The CDR3 region has the DNA TGTGCCAGCAGCTGGGGGCGCGGGGCCCTCACAGATACGCAGTATTTT. Translated: CASSWGRGALTDTQYF. This sequence joins TRBV7-2 and TRBJ2-3; D is tentatively TRBD1 or TRBD2 (6 bases each). The CDR3 has 16 residues. V lost 4 bases and J lost 2, with 16 bases in between. Germline V gene data show CDR1 as SGHTA and CDR2 as FQGNSA.

The chain carries TRBV27 and TRBJ1-6; D not certain. The CDR3 extends over 10 amino acids. Germline V gives CDR1 MNHEY, CDR2 SMNVEV (reference sequence). Trimming removed 7 bases from V and 9 bases from J, with 4 bases in between. In DNA, the CDR3 is TGTGCCAGCATTTGTTCACCCCTCCACTTT. As protein: CASICSPLHF.

The V and J genes are TRBV7-2 and TRBJ2-7; D is perhaps TRBD2 (6 bases). Per the germline V gene, CDR1 is SGHTA and CDR2 is FQGNSA. Deletions cut 1 base from V and 6 bases from J, with 16 bases between. The CDR3 length is 15 residues. CDR3 sequence: CASSLGTLLSGEQYF. Written as DNA, the CDR3 is TGTGCCAGCAGCTTAGGTACCCTGCTTAGCGGCGAGCAGTACTTC.

The V gene is TRBV20-1, the J gene TRBJ2-7; a possible D gene is TRBD2 (5 bases). This CDR3 has 13 amino acids. CDR1 DFQATT and CDR2 SNEGSKA come from the germline V gene (reference sequence). With 5 bases removed from V and 2 bases from J, the gap between germline ends came to 13 bases. CDR3 amino acids: CSASRRGPYEQYF. As DNA, the CDR3 is TGCAGTGCTTCCCGCCGGGGTCCCTACGAGCAGTACTTC.

V gene TRBV10-1 combines with J gene TRBJ2-1; 7 bases match TRBD2. Germline trimming cut 2 bases from V and 0 bases from J; bases unmatched to any gene: 4. The CDR3 loop spans 16 amino acids. Germline V gene lookup returns CDR1 WNHNN and CDR2 SYGVQD (reference sequence). This CDR3 is CASSELRTSSYNEQFF. The CDR3 nucleotides are TGCGCCAGCAGTGAGCTGCGGACTAGCTCCTACAATGAGCAGTTCTTC.

This clonotype was seen a few times. The chain couples TRBV6-2 or TRBV6-3 to TRBJ2-3, with TRBD2 matching 8 bases. Germline CDR1 MNHEY, CDR2 SVGEGT. V was clipped by 8 bases and J by 4 bases; unmatched bases: 2. The CDR3 has 12 residues. In DNA form, the CDR3 reads TGTGCCAGCGGGACTAGGGCAGATACGCAGTATTTT. Translation gives CASGTRADTQYF.